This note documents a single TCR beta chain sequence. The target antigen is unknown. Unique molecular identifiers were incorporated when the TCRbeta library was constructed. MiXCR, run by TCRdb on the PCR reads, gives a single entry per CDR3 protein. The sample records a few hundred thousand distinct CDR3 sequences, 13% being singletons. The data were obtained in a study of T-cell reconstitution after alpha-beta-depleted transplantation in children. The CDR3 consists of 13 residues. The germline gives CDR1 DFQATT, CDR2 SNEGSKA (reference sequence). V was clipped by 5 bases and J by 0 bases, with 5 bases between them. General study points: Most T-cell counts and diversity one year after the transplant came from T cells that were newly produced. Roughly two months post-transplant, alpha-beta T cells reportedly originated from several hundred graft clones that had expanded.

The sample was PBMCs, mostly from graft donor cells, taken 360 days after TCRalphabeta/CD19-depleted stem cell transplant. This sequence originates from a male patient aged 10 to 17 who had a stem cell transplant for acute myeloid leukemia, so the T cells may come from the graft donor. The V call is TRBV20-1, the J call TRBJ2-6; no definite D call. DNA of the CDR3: TGCAGTGCTCGACTCTCTGGGGCCAACGTCCTGACTTTC. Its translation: CSARLSGANVLTF.